This passage covers 32 T cell receptor beta chains from one sample sequenced in a study of T cells in tumors after PD-1 blockade. Data came from immunoSEQ multiplex PCR; TCRdb stores just in-frame clones and leaves some out. The table includes approximately 30,000 clones, about three quarters detected once. The sample was PBMCs, taken after anti-PD-1 treatment. The receptors were gathered from a human donor with basal cell carcinoma.

The J gene is TRBJ2-5, the V gene TRBV9; D gene uncertain. The CDR3 has 13 residues. Trimming took 0 bases from V and 9 from J, leaving 12 bases between them. Germline V gives CDR1 SGDLS, CDR2 YYNGEE. DNA for the CDR3: TGTGCCAGCAGCGTAGGTGGCAGCTTGGCCCAGTACTTC. Protein: CASSVGGSLAQYF.

The V call is TRBV25-1, the J call TRBJ1-1; D is possibly TRBD1 (5 bases). Germline-derived CDR1 and CDR2 are MGHDK and SYGVNS. The CDR3 spans 13 residues. Trimming stripped 5 bases from V and 1 base from J, with 8 bases between. The CDR3 DNA is TGTGCCAGCAGTTCAACAGGGAACACTGAAGCTTTCTTT. This sequence encodes CASSSTGNTEAFF.

The chain has TRBV4-2 and TRBJ2-1; TRBD2 might be the D (5 bases). V lost 2 bases and J lost 3, with 20 bases in between. CDR3 size: 18 residues. CDR1 is LGHNA, CDR2 YNFKEQ, per germline. In DNA, the CDR3 is TGTGCCAGCAGCCAAAAAACCCCCGTCGGAGGAGACTACAATGAGCAGTTCTTC. Amino acid sequence: CASSQKTPVGGDYNEQFF.

The V and J genes are TRBV6-1 and TRBJ1-1; tentatively, D is TRBD1 (5 bases). CDR1 is MNHNS, CDR2 SASEGT, per germline. The CDR3 consists of 17 residues. The V and J ends lost 2 bases and 1 base respectively, with 17 bases between them. DNA of the CDR3: TGTGCCAGCAGTGAATCTGACCGGGGCCCATCGAACACTGAAGCTTTCTTT. Translated: CASSESDRGPSNTEAFF.

The genes are TRBV12-5 and TRBJ1-5; D perhaps matches TRBD1 (5 bases). There are 14 residues in the CDR3. V dropped 6 bases and J dropped 3 bases, with 12 bases sitting between them. Germline values: CDR1 LGHNT, CDR2 FRNRAP. CDR3 region: CASGLGGDNQPQHF. The CDR3 region has the DNA TGTGCTAGTGGCCTGGGGGGGGACAATCAGCCCCAGCATTTT.

The chain links TRBV19 to TRBJ2-5; D is undetermined. Germline values: CDR1 LNHDA, CDR2 SQIVND (reference sequence). V was cut by 4 bases and J by 0 bases, with 12 bases left in between. The CDR3 loop spans 15 amino acids. The CDR3 reads CASSNDLGYQETQYF. For the CDR3, the DNA is TGTGCCAGTAGTAACGACCTAGGATACCAAGAGACCCAGTACTTC.

The chain employs TRBV6-2 or TRBV6-3 and TRBJ2-7; possible D gene TRBD1, 5 bases. Germline CDR1 reads MNHEY; CDR2 reads SVGEGT. This CDR3 has 15 residues. With 4 bases removed from V and 6 bases from J, the gap between germline ends came to 19 bases. As DNA, the CDR3 is TGTGCCAGCAGTTTCGCATCATCACTCCAGGGCGAGCAGTACTTC. This translates into CASSFASSLQGEQYF.

Only a few counts were recorded for this clone. The gene calls are TRBV18 and TRBJ1-6; 7 nucleotides agree with TRBD1. The CDR3 sequence is 13 residues long. V gave up 2 bases and J gave up 8 bases; unmatched junction bases: 0. Germline CDR1 and CDR2: KGHSH and LQKENI. The CDR3: CASSPDRDSPLHF. The DNA of the CDR3 is TGTGCCAGCTCACCAGACAGGGATTCACCCCTCCACTTT.

On this clone itself: At the DNA level, this CDR3 is encoded by other sequences in the same sample as well. As DNA, the CDR3 is TGTGCCAGCTCACCGACACGGGGCGCGGAAGCTTTCTTT. This translates into CASSPTRGAEAFF. The genes are TRBV18 and TRBJ1-1; TRBD1 is a possible D gene (5 bases). V was trimmed by 3 bases and J by 8 bases, leaving 13 bases between them. The CDR3 runs 13 residues. Per the germline V gene, CDR1 is KGHSH and CDR2 is LQKENI.

The V call is TRBV1, the J call TRBJ2-7; the D segment call TRBD1 is taken from the table without a DNA check. TRBV1 is noted as a pseudogene. The CDR3 is 14 residues long. The CDR3 coding sequence is TGCACCAGCAGCGGGACAGGATCTCCTCGCGAGCAGTACTTC. This translates into CTSSGTGSPREQYF.

The chain uses TRBV27 and TRBJ2-5; no clear D. The V end lost 7 bases, the J end lost 2 bases, and 14 bases lay between the germline ends. Germline V CDR1 and CDR2: MNHEY, SMNVEV (reference sequence). CDR3 length: 14 amino acids. This chain's CDR3 is CASTRAGSQETQYF. CDR3 sequence (DNA): TGTGCCAGCACCCGGGCTGGGTCTCAAGAGACCCAGTACTTC.

The chain employs TRBV19 and TRBJ2-7; tentative D call: TRBD2 (7 bases). Trimming shortened V by 3 bases and J by 1 base, and 19 bases separated the two germline ends. Germline lookup yields CDR1 LNHDA and CDR2 SQIVND (reference sequence). The CDR3 extends over 17 amino acids. CDR3 residues: CASSMGGAGIASYEQYF. CDR3 sequence (DNA): TGTGCCAGTAGTATGGGGGGGGCGGGAATCGCTTCCTACGAGCAGTACTTC. The full variable domain, completed using reference TRBV19 and TRBJ2-7, is DGGITQSPKYLFRKEGQNVTLSCEQNLNHDAMYWYRQDPGQGLRLIYYSQIVNDFQKGDIAEGYSVSREKKESFPLTVTSAQKNPTAFYLCASSMGGAGIASYEQYFGPGTRLTVT.

The chain couples TRBV20-1 to TRBJ2-1; possibly TRBD2 for D (7 bases). Germline CDR1 DFQATT, CDR2 SNEGSKA (reference sequence). Trimming cost V 3 bases and J 5 bases, with 17 bases left between them. There are 15 residues in the CDR3. The CDR3 DNA follows: TGCAGTGCTAGTCGGGGGGCCTATAAGGACAATGAGCAGTTCTTC. This sequence encodes CSASRGAYKDNEQFF.

This chain links TRBV6-5 with TRBJ2-3, with D perhaps matching TRBD2 (6 bases). The CDR3 is made up of 15 amino acids. V was shortened by 6 bases and J by 7 bases, with 20 bases between the two germline ends. The germline V gene encodes CDR1 MNHEY and CDR2 SVGAGI. CDR3 in DNA: TGTGCCAGCAGCAGCCCAGGTCGGGGGATTAATACGCAGTATTTT. It codes for CASSSPGRGINTQYF.

The chain uses TRBV11-3 and TRBJ1-3, with 7 bases that match TRBD1. V lost 5 bases to trimming and J lost 10 bases; unmatched junction nucleotides: 5. The CDR3 is 12 amino acids. The germline V gene has CDR1 SGHNT and CDR2 YENEEA. Written as DNA, the CDR3 is TGTGCCAGCAGCCTGGGACAGCGGACCATATATTTT. Translation gives CASSLGQRTIYF. Using reference TRBV11-3 and TRBJ1-3 for the parts outside the CDR3, the full variable domain is EAGVVQSPRYKIIEKKQPVAFWCNPISGHNTLYWYLQNLGQGPELLIRYENEEAVDDSQLPKDRFSAERLKGVDSTLKIQPAELGDSAVYLCASSLGQRTIYFGEGSWLTVV.

This sequence joins TRBV6-6 and TRBJ1-5; tentatively, D is TRBD1 (5 bases). The germline V gene has CDR1 MNHNY and CDR2 SVGAGI (reference sequence). This CDR3 region has 14 residues. Trimming took 2 bases from V and 1 from J, leaving 6 bases between them. This chain's CDR3 is CASSYRGSNQPQHF. The CDR3, as DNA: TGTGCCAGCAGTTACAGGGGAAGCAATCAGCCCCAGCATTTT.

This CDR3 is CAWSVGTRDTQYF. As DNA, the CDR3 is TGTGCCTGGAGTGTAGGGACACGGGATACGCAGTATTTT. This rearrangement joins TRBV30 to TRBJ2-3, with D possibly TRBD1 on 6 matching bases. Germline values: CDR1 GTSNPN, CDR2 SVGIG (reference sequence). The CDR3 is made up of 13 amino acids. Trimming removed 0 bases at V and 6 bases at J, with 10 bases between.

J is TRBJ2-7 and V is TRBV27, with 7 bases lining up with TRBD1. This CDR3 region has 15 residues. CDR1 is MNHEY, CDR2 SMNVEV, per germline (reference sequence). J lost 2 bases, V lost 8 bases, and 12 bases had no gene match. The CDR3 sequence: CASRRQGALPYEQYF. DNA for the CDR3: TGTGCCAGCCGCCGACAGGGTGCCCTTCCCTACGAGCAGTACTTC.

The rearrangement joins TRBV2 to TRBJ2-5, with D maybe TRBD2 (6 bases). The CDR3 totals 14 residues. The germline V gene encodes CDR1 SNHLY and CDR2 FYNNEI. Trimming removed 6 bases from V and 5 bases from J, with 16 bases in between. CDR3 sequence (DNA): TGTGCCAGCAGGCCCGGGACTGAGGGGGAGACCCAGTACTTC. Translated, it gives CASRPGTEGETQYF.

The rearrangement links TRBV7-2 to TRBJ1-3; 11 bases fit TRBD1. The J segment lost 1 base and the V segment lost 5 bases, leaving 7 bases of the junction unmatched. The CDR3 is 17 residues long. Germline assignment: CDR1 SGHTA and CDR2 FQGNSA. The CDR3 here is CASSGSGTGGSGNTIYF. CDR3 DNA: TGTGCCAGCAGCGGATCCGGGACAGGGGGTTCTGGAAACACCATATATTTT.

This clone has a handful of counts. This chain uses TRBV11-1 with TRBJ2-7, with D possibly matching TRBD1 (6 bases). Trimming took 5 bases from V and 2 from J, leaving 16 bases between them. The CDR3 length is 15 residues. Germline V gene lookup returns CDR1 SGHAT and CDR2 FQDESV (reference sequence). The CDR3 nucleotides are TGTGCCAGCAGCCAGACGAGGGGGTTTACCTACGAGCAGTACTTC. The encoded protein is CASSQTRGFTYEQYF.

The chain employs TRBV7-2 and TRBJ1-3; D gene ambiguous. CDR1 and CDR2 (germline): SGHTA, FQGNSA. This CDR3 comprises 15 residues. V dropped 0 bases and J dropped 4 bases, with 10 bases sitting between them. CDR3 coding DNA: TGTGCCAGCAGCTTAGCACCAAGTAGGGGAAACACCATATATTTT. Residues: CASSLAPSRGNTIYF.

CDR3 loop: CASSLDRETGGEFF. CDR3 DNA: TGTGCCAGCAGCTTAGATAGGGAAACCGGAGGGGAGTTCTTC. The chain joins TRBV11-3 to TRBJ2-1, with D possibly being TRBD2 (6 bases). Germline CDR1 is SGHNT and CDR2 is YENEEA. Trimming took off 0 bases at V and 14 bases at J, with 17 bases between the two ends. The CDR3 loop spans 14 amino acids.

This rearrangement joins TRBV6-1 to TRBJ1-5; perhaps TRBD1 as D (5 bases). This CDR3 has 15 amino acids. Trimming left V 1 base short and J 3 bases short, with 10 bases between. The germline V gene encodes CDR1 MNHNS and CDR2 SASEGT. CDR3 nucleotides: TGTGCCAGCAGTGAAGGGGGGAGTTACAATCAGCCCCAGCATTTT. Protein product: CASSEGGSYNQPQHF.

V and J are TRBV10-3 and TRBJ2-3; 7 bases map to TRBD1. With V trimmed by 6 bases and J by 3 bases, 6 bases remained unmatched. CDR3 length: 14 residues. Germline assignment: CDR1 ENHRY and CDR2 SYGVKD. This CDR3 reads CAISPGQTTDTQYF. The DNA of the CDR3 is TGTGCCATCAGCCCGGGACAGACGACAGATACGCAGTATTTT.

This chain uses TRBV11-3 with TRBJ2-6; no definite D call. The ends were cut back, 4 bases at V and 4 bases at J, with 14 bases in the middle. The CDR3 sequence is 16 residues long. Germline CDR1 is SGHNT and CDR2 is YENEEA. The CDR3 here is CASSYSFGLGANVLTF. The CDR3 nucleotides are TGTGCCAGCAGCTACAGTTTTGGTCTGGGGGCCAACGTCCTGACTTTC.

The gene calls are TRBV19 and TRBJ1-2, with D possibly being TRBD1 (5 bases). CDR3 length: 16 residues. From germline, CDR1 is LNHDA and CDR2 SQIVND (reference sequence). Trimming stripped 3 bases from V and 2 bases from J, with 16 bases between. The CDR3 nucleotides read TGTGCCAGTAGTATGTCTTTGACTTCAGGGAACTATGGCTACACCTTC. Protein product: CASSMSLTSGNYGYTF.

This sequence joins TRBV5-1 and TRBJ2-2, with D possibly being TRBD1 (6 bases). Germline values: CDR1 SGHRS, CDR2 YFSETQ. CDR3 size: 14 residues. The germline V and J ends were trimmed by 5 bases and 0 bases, with 8 bases remaining between them. CDR3 coding DNA: TGCGCCAGCAGAACAGGGTCGAACACCGGGGAGCTGTTTTTT. Amino acids: CASRTGSNTGELFF.

The chain links TRBV4-1 to TRBJ1-2; D not resolved. Trimming shortened V by 0 bases and J by 1 base, and 6 bases separated the two germline ends. Germline values: CDR1 MGHRA, CDR2 YSYEKL. The CDR3 consists of 14 residues. The CDR3 DNA reads as TGCGCCAGCAGCCAAGATGGGGTTAACTATGGCTACACCTTC. Protein product: CASSQDGVNYGYTF.

The J gene is TRBJ2-7, the V gene TRBV5-1, with D uncertain. V was clipped by 4 bases and J by 4 bases, with 12 bases between them. This CDR3 contains 13 residues. The germline CDR1 and CDR2 sequences are SGHRS and YFSETQ. CDR3 region: CASSPDEGYEQYF. The CDR3 DNA sequence: TGCGCCAGCAGCCCGGACGAAGGGTACGAGCAGTACTTC.

This clone was seen a handful of times. The chain has TRBV19 and TRBJ1-1; possible D gene TRBD1, 5 bases. Germline V gene data show CDR1 as LNHDA and CDR2 as SQIVND (reference sequence). CDR3 length: 16 amino acids. Deletions cut 3 bases from V and 4 bases from J, with 18 bases between. The CDR3 is CASSILGEYKSTEAFF. CDR3 bases: TGTGCCAGTAGTATCCTAGGGGAGTATAAGAGCACTGAAGCTTTCTTT. Using reference TRBV19 and TRBJ1-1 for the parts outside the CDR3, the full variable domain is DGGITQSPKYLFRKEGQNVTLSCEQNLNHDAMYWYRQDPGQGLRLIYYSQIVNDFQKGDIAEGYSVSREKKESFPLTVTSAQKNPTAFYLCASSILGEYKSTEAFFGQGTRLTVV.

The rearrangement links TRBV19 to TRBJ2-7; TRBD2 matches 7 bases. Germline loops: CDR1 LNHDA, CDR2 SQIVND (reference sequence). Trimming cost V 2 bases and J 4 bases; bases outside gene matches: 8. This CDR3 spans 15 amino acids. The CDR3 nucleotides read TGTGCCAGTAGTATATTAGCCAGCGGGAAGTACGAGCAGTACTTC. Protein product: CASSILASGKYEQYF.